This T cell receptor (beta chain) was captured by sequencing in a study of T cell responses to AZD1222 COVID-19 vaccine. Findings and limits, study-wide: Repertoires were collected only later (after the peak T cell response had occurred).

On this clone itself: Its target is unknown.

Germline CDR1 is SNHLY and CDR2 is FYNNEI. The CDR3 runs 15 residues. J gave up 2 bases and V 6 bases, and 7 bases lay outside the gene matches. Sequencing used immunoSEQ multiplex PCR; TCRdb keeps in-frame clones, though not all of them. The sample records 120,000 to 150,000 clones, about 93% being singletons. The rearrangement joins TRBV2 to TRBJ2-7, with 10 bases lining up with TRBD1. The material sequenced was peripheral blood, taken on day 0 of AZD1222 vaccination. The receptor comes from an adult in good health. The CDR3 nucleotides are TGTGCCAGCAGACTTGGGACAGGGGTGGCCTACGAGCAGTACTTC. Encoded protein: CASRLGTGVAYEQYF.